Shown below are 23 T cell receptor beta chains from a single sample sequenced in a study of blood T cell repertoires in COVID-19. Assay used: immunoSEQ multiplex PCR; TCRdb lists only in-frame clones, some missing. The sample consists of 150,000 to 200,000 clones, approximately 87% of them appearing once. The source material was peripheral blood. Receptors originate from a woman aged 18-29 years who had recovered from COVID-19.

CDR3 bases: TGTGCCAGCAGCGTCGCGGGGGGGGCCCCTGAGCAGTTCTTC. Amino acid sequence: CASSVAGGAPEQFF. J is TRBJ2-1 and V is TRBV9; 9 bases match TRBD2. This CDR3 has 14 residues. Germline V gene lookup returns CDR1 SGDLS and CDR2 YYNGEE. V was clipped by 2 bases and J by 9 bases; unmatched bases: 6.

The rearrangement joins TRBV5-6 to TRBJ1-5; tentative D call: TRBD1 (5 bases). Trimming cost V 4 bases and J 7 bases, with 18 bases left between them. Germline V gene sequence: CDR1 SGHDT, CDR2 YYEEEE. The CDR3 spans 15 residues. Written as DNA, the CDR3 is TGTGCCAGCAGCGAGTACATGGGGCGTGTCCAGCCCCAGCATTTT. It specifies CASSEYMGRVQPQHF.

The chain is built from TRBV24-1 and TRBJ2-2, with 12 bases lining up with TRBD2. This CDR3 has 18 residues. CDR1 and CDR2 (germline): KGHDR, SFDVKD. The V and J ends lost 4 bases and 4 bases, in that order; junction bases with no gene match: 9. The CDR3 protein is CATSEPRASGGATGELFF. CDR3 bases: TGTGCCACCAGTGAGCCCCGGGCTAGCGGGGGGGCCACCGGGGAGCTGTTTTTT.

The CDR3 nucleotides are TGTGCCAGCAGGGGGCTAGCGGGCGTATCCTACAATGAGCAGTTCTTC. It translates to CASRGLAGVSYNEQFF. The rearrangement joins TRBV28 to TRBJ2-1; 8 nucleotides agree with TRBD2. V was clipped by 6 bases and J by 1 base; unmatched bases: 8. The CDR3 totals 16 residues. Germline V lookup: CDR1 MDHEN, CDR2 SYDVKM.

The genes are TRBV13 and TRBJ2-7, with unresolved D. Germline V lookup: CDR1 PRHDT, CDR2 FYEKMQ (reference sequence). V lost 1 base and J 3 bases, leaving 10 bases between the germline ends. The CDR3 is 14 amino acids. CDR3 sequence: CASSLAERGYEQYF. The DNA of the CDR3 is TGTGCCAGCAGCTTAGCGGAGAGAGGCTACGAGCAGTACTTC.

The chain links TRBV19 to TRBJ2-3; no clear D. Trimming took 8 bases from V and 2 from J, leaving 11 bases between them. CDR1 is LNHDA and CDR2 is SQIVND in the germline V gene (reference sequence). This CDR3 spans 13 amino acids. In nucleotides, the CDR3 is TGTGCCAGTGCGTACCTATACACAGATACGCAGTATTTT. It translates to CASAYLYTDTQYF.

The chain links TRBV5-1 to TRBJ2-5; D is possibly TRBD1 (5 bases). Trimming removed 0 bases from V and 5 bases from J, with 5 bases in between. Looked up from germline, CDR1 is SGHRS and CDR2 is YFSETQ. CDR3 size: 12 residues. In DNA, the CDR3 is TGCGCCAGCAGCTTGGAGGGGGAGACCCAGTACTTC. Encoded protein: CASSLEGETQYF. Full variable domain (remainder filled in from reference TRBV5-1 and TRBJ2-5): KAGVTQTPRYLIKTRGQQVTLSCSPISGHRSVSWYQQTPGQGLQFLFEYFSETQRNKGNFPGRFSGRQFSNSRSEMNVSTLELGDSALYLCASSLEGETQYFGPGTRLLVL.

This chain joins TRBV5-5 and TRBJ2-5; 11 bases agree with TRBD2. The CDR3 is made up of 15 amino acids. The V gene's germline CDR1 is SGHKS and CDR2 YYEKEE (reference sequence). V lost 4 bases, J lost 4 bases, and 6 bases stayed unmatched. DNA for the CDR3: TGTGCCAGCAGCCTGGCCCTAGCGGGGGGAGAGACCCAGTACTTC. Translation gives CASSLALAGGETQYF.

This clone was seen a single time. The chain joins TRBV25-1 to TRBJ2-3, with D possibly matching TRBD2 (5 bases). The length of the CDR3 is 15 residues. In germline, CDR1 is MGHDK, CDR2 SYGVNS. Trimming removed 4 bases from V and 8 bases from J, with 19 bases in between. CDR3 protein: CASSGPGSLRGTQYF. For the CDR3, the DNA is TGTGCCAGCAGTGGCCCGGGCTCCCTTCGGGGTACGCAGTATTTT.

This clone has a single count. This chain links TRBV6-6 with TRBJ1-2, with 7 bases aligning to TRBD1. Trimming took 4 bases from V and 8 from J; bases not matched to a gene: 7. Looked up from germline, CDR1 is MNHNY and CDR2 is SVGAGI (reference sequence). The CDR3 sequence is 13 residues long. As DNA, the CDR3 is TGTGCCAGCAGTTTCGGGACAGCTGGCGGCTACACCTTC. Translated: CASSFGTAGGYTF.

J is TRBJ1-5 and V is TRBV19, with 7 positions matching TRBD1. The CDR3 contains 16 residues. Germline trimming cut 4 bases from V and 5 bases from J; bases unmatched to any gene: 11. The germline CDR1 and CDR2 sequences are LNHDA and SQIVND (reference sequence). The chain's CDR3 is CASSTPFRQGDQPQHF. The CDR3 DNA reads TGTGCCAGTAGTACTCCTTTCCGACAGGGTGATCAGCCCCAGCATTTT.

The chain carries TRBV9 and TRBJ2-1, with D possibly matching TRBD2 (6 bases). From germline, CDR1 is SGDLS and CDR2 YYNGEE. The CDR3 consists of 15 residues. V was pared by 0 bases and J by 8 bases, with 15 bases between. For the CDR3, the DNA is TGTGCCAGCAGCGTAGATCCGGGAGTCCTCGATGAGCAGTTCTTC. Translated: CASSVDPGVLDEQFF.

The rearrangement uses TRBV4-3 and TRBJ2-5; 10 positions agree with TRBD1. Germline CDR1 and CDR2: LGHNA and YSLEER. The CDR3 sequence is 20 residues long. Losses at the gene ends were 4 bases for V and 4 bases for J; bases not matched to a gene: 21. CDR3 loop: CASSRDILTGTGVFGETQYF. The CDR3 nucleotides read TGCGCCAGCAGCCGAGACATTTTGACCGGGACAGGGGTTTTCGGAGAGACCCAGTACTTC.

This rearrangement joins TRBV13 to TRBJ2-2, with a tentative D call TRBD1 (5 bases). Trimming left V 2 bases short and J 7 bases short, with 14 bases between. The CDR3 is made up of 15 amino acids. CDR1 is PRHDT and CDR2 is FYEKMQ in the germline V gene (reference sequence). DNA of the CDR3: TGTGCCAGCAGCTTATGGGGCCCCAGCAGCGGGGAGCTGTTTTTT. It translates to CASSLWGPSSGELFF.

This rearrangement joins TRBV25-1 to TRBJ1-6; tentative D call: TRBD1 (5 bases). Germline V gene sequence: CDR1 MGHDK, CDR2 SYGVNS. V lost 6 bases to trimming and J lost 9 bases, with 15 bases between them. This CDR3 is 14 amino acids long. The CDR3 DNA reads as TGTGCCAGCAGGGGGCAGATGGATATTTCACCCCTCCACTTT. Residues: CASRGQMDISPLHF. The whole variable domain, filled in from reference TRBV25-1 and TRBJ1-6, reads EADIYQTPRYLVIGTGKKITLECSQTMGHDKMYWYQQDPGMELHLIHYSYGVNSTEKGDLSSESTVSRIRTEHFPLTLESARPSHTSQYLCASRGQMDISPLHFGNGTRLTVT.

The count of this clone is one. Other DNA sequences in this specimen translate into the identical CDR3. This sequence joins TRBV9 and TRBJ2-1; 7 bases are a match to TRBD1. The CDR3 contains 15 residues. In germline, CDR1 is SGDLS, CDR2 YYNGEE. Losses at the gene ends were 0 bases for V and 4 bases for J; bases not matched to a gene: 4. The CDR3 nucleotides read TGTGCCAGCAGCGTAGTAGGGGGCTCGTACAATGAGCAGTTCTTC. It encodes CASSVVGGSYNEQFF.

The rearrangement uses TRBV6-1 and TRBJ2-7, with D possibly TRBD1 on 5 matching bases. This CDR3 has 15 amino acids. Trimming shortened V by 2 bases and J by 0 bases, and 11 bases separated the two germline ends. CDR1 is MNHNS, CDR2 SASEGT, per germline. This chain's CDR3 is CASSEQGKSSYEQYV. CDR3 coding DNA: TGTGCCAGCAGTGAACAGGGAAAAAGCTCCTACGAGCAGTACGTC.

The chain recombines TRBV9 with TRBJ2-7, with TRBD2 matching over 10 bases. V lost 0 bases and J lost 1; bases outside the gene matches: 4. Germline CDR1 and CDR2: SGDLS and YYNGEE. CDR3 size: 16 residues. The CDR3 sequence is CASSVGTSGESYEQYF. For the CDR3, the DNA is TGTGCCAGCAGCGTAGGCACTAGCGGGGAATCCTACGAGCAGTACTTC.

The chain combines TRBV7-2 with TRBJ2-5; tentatively, D is TRBD2 (6 bases). The CDR3 has 15 amino acids. The V end lost 2 bases, the J end lost 2 bases, and 12 bases lay between the germline ends. Germline values: CDR1 SGHTA, CDR2 FQGNSA. This CDR3 is CASSLIWGDQETQYF. In nucleotides, the CDR3 is TGTGCCAGCAGCTTAATTTGGGGGGATCAAGAGACCCAGTACTTC. The full variable domain, rest sourced from reference TRBV7-2 and TRBJ2-5, is GAGVSQSPSNKVTEKGKDVELRCDPISGHTALYWYRQSLGQGLEFLIYFQGNSAPDKSGLPSDRFSAERTGGSVSTLTIQRTQQEDSAVYLCASSLIWGDQETQYFGPGTRLLVL.

The V gene is TRBV4-1, the J gene TRBJ2-1, with no clear D. The CDR3 totals 13 residues. V lost 5 bases to trimming and J lost 7 bases, with 12 bases between them. Germline V gene sequence: CDR1 MGHRA, CDR2 YSYEKL. The CDR3 region is CASSTHDSNEQFF. The CDR3 bases are TGCGCCAGCAGCACACATGACTCGAATGAGCAGTTCTTC.

The chain carries TRBV7-9 and TRBJ2-3; 8 bases map to TRBD2. V shed 4 bases, J shed 2 bases, and the junction held 8 bases outside the gene matches. Germline values: CDR1 SEHNR, CDR2 FQNEAQ (reference sequence). This CDR3 spans 16 amino acids. The chain's CDR3 is CASSSGAGVPTDTQYF. Here the CDR3 DNA reads TGTGCCAGCAGCTCTGGAGCGGGAGTCCCCACAGATACGCAGTATTTT. Full variable domain (remainder filled in from reference TRBV7-9 and TRBJ2-3): DTGVSQNPRHKITKRGQNVTFRCDPISEHNRLYWYRQTLGQGPEFLTYFQNEAQLEKSRLLSDRFSAERPKGSFSTLEIQRTEQGDSAMYLCASSSGAGVPTDTQYFGPGTRLTVL.

This clone turned up a few times. The chain has TRBV6-6 and TRBJ2-7, with D perhaps matching TRBD1 (5 bases). The CDR3 is 13 residues long. With 4 bases removed from V and 2 bases from J, the gap between germline ends came to 9 bases. Germline CDR1 is MNHNY and CDR2 is SVGAGI (reference sequence). The CDR3 region has the DNA TGTGCCAGCAGTTTCGCAGGGACCTACGAGCAGTACTTC. Translating gives CASSFAGTYEQYF.

CDR3 DNA: TGTGCCAGCAGCCAAGAATGGCTCGGGGACATAAACACTGAAGCTTTCTTT. Residues: CASSQEWLGDINTEAFF. The chain combines TRBV3-1 (or the pseudogene TRBV3-2) with TRBJ1-1; tentatively, D is TRBD1 (6 bases). V was cut by 0 bases and J by 2 bases, with 16 bases left in between. The CDR3 extends over 17 amino acids. CDR1 is LGHDT and CDR2 is YNNKEL in the germline V gene (reference sequence).